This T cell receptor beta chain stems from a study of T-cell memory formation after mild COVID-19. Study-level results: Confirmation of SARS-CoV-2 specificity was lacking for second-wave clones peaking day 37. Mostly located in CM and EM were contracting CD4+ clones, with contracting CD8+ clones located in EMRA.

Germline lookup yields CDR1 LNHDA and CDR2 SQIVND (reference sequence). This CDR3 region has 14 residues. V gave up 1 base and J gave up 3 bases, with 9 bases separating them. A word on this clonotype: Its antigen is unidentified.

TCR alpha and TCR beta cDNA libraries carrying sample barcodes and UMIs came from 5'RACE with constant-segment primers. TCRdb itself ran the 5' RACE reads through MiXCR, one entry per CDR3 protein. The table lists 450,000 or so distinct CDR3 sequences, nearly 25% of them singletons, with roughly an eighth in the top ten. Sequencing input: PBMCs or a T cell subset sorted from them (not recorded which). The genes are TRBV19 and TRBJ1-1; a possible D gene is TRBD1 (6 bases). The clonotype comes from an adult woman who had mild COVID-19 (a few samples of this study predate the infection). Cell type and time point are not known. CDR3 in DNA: TGTGCCAGTAGTATAGTCGGGGGCCACACTGAAGCTTTCTTT. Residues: CASSIVGGHTEAFF.